Listed below are T cell receptor beta chains from one sample, sequenced in a study of T cell clonotyping in hematopoietic cell transplantation. Clones were read by immunoSEQ multiplex PCR, and TCRdb kept only the in-frame ones, dropping some. The data show about 19,000 clones, more than 65% seen once. Sequencing was done on a sample of peripheral blood mononuclear cells. Every receptor here comes from a man between 60 and 75 years old in good health. Some clones in this sample may be carry-over from other donors' samples. The CDR3 runs from the conserved cysteine through the conserved F or W. Each record gives: J gene, V gene, D gene, CDR3 protein. A D gene is named only where the DNA matches it firmly.

TRBJ2-7,TRBV19,TRBD1,CASTGQNSYEQYF
TRBJ2-3,TRBV9,NA,CASSVRSFSDTQYF
TRBJ2-7,TRBV6-1,TRBD2,CASSNLAGAGEQYF
TRBJ1-2,TRBV28,TRBD1,CASSLTGPYGYTF
TRBJ2-6,TRBV29-1,NA,CSDRTERFSGANVLTF
TRBJ2-2,TRBV7-8,NA,CASSLVSANTGELFF
TRBJ1-1,TRBV7-9,NA,CASSFGPMNTEAFF
TRBJ2-7,TRBV30,NA,CAWSVPLGRVSSYEQYF
TRBJ2-7,TRBV4-1,TRBD1,CASSPGTDEQYF
TRBJ1-3,TRBV11-1,NA,CASSYPSANTIYF
TRBJ1-1,TRBV29-1,NA,CSVTRDLNTEAFF
TRBJ1-5,TRBV5-5,NA,CASSLGGISEPQHF
TRBJ2-7,TRBV20-1,NA,CSAHGRYEQYF
TRBJ2-7,TRBV7-3,NA,CASSLAASYEQYF
TRBJ1-1,TRBV6-1,NA,CASSENNPRVTEAFF
TRBJ1-1,TRBV5-6,NA,CASSQSPLEAFF
TRBJ1-1,TRBV7-2,NA,CASSLMSGIGTEAFF
TRBJ1-2,TRBV11-2,NA,CASSFYGDFYGYTF
TRBJ1-2,TRBV15,NA,CATSRQGPRGYTF
TRBJ2-6,TRBV6-1,NA,CASSENSGSGANVLTF
TRBJ2-5,TRBV5-6,NA,CASSRTGGLRVETQYF
TRBJ2-7,TRBV10-2,NA,CASSANPASYEQYF
TRBJ1-2,TRBV4-3,NA,CASSQEKGVPSYGYTF
TRBJ2-1,TRBV27,NA,CASTRGVRYNEQFF